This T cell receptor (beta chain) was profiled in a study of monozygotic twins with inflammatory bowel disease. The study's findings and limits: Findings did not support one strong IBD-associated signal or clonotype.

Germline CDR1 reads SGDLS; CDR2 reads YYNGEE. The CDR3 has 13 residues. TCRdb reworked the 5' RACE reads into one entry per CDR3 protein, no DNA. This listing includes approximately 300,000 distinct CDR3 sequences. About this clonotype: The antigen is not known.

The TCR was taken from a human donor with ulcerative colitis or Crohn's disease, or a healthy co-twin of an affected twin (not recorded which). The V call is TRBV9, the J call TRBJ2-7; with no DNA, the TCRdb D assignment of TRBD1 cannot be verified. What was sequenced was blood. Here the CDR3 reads CASSVALQGKQYF. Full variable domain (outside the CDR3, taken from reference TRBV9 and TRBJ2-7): DSGVTQTPKHLITATGQRVTLRCSPRSGDLSVYWYQQSLDQGLQFLIQYYNGEERAKGNILERFSAQQFPDLHSELNLSSLELGDSALYFCASSVALQGKQYFGPGTRLTVT.